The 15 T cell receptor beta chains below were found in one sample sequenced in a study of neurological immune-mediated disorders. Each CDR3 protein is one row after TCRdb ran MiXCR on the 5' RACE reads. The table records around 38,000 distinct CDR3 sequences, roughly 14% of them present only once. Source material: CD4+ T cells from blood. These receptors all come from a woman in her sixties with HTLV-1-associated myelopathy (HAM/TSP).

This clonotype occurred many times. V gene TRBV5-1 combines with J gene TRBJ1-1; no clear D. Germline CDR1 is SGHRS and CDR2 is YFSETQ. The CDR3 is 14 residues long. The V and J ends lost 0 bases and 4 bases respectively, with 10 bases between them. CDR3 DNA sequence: TGCGCCAGCAGCTTGGGGAACCTGGGCACTGAAGCTTTCTTT. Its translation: CASSLGNLGTEAFF.

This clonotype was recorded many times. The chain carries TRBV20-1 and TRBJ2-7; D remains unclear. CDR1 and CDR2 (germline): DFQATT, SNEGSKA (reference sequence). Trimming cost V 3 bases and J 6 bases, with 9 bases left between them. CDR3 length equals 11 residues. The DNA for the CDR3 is TGCAGTGCTAGGACTCGTCGCGAGCAGTACTTC. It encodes CSARTRREQYF.

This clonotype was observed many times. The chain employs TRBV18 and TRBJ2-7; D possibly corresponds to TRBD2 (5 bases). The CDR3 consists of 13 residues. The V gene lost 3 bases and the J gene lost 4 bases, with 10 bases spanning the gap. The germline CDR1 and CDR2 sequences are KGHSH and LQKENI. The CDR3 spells CASSPPGNYEQYF. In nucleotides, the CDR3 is TGTGCCAGCTCACCCCCGGGGAATTACGAGCAGTACTTC.

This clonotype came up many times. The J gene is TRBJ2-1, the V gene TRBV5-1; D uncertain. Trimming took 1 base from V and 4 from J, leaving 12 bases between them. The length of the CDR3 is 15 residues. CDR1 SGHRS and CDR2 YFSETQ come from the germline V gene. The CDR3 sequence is CASSLPRTKYNEQFF. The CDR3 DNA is TGCGCCAGCAGCTTGCCCCGGACGAAGTACAATGAGCAGTTCTTC.

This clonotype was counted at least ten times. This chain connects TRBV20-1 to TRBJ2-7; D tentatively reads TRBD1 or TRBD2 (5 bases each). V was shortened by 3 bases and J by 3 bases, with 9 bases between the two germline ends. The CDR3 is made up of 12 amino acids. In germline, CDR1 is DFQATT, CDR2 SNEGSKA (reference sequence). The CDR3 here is CSASPRGYEQYF. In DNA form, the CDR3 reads TGCAGTGCTAGTCCGAGGGGCTACGAGCAGTACTTC.

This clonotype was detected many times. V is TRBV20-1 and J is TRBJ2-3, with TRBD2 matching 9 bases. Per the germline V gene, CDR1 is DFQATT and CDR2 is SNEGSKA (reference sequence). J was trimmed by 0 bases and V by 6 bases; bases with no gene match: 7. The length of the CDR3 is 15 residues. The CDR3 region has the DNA TGCAGTGCATCTAGCGGGGCCTCCAGCACAGATACGCAGTATTTT. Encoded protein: CSASSGASSTDTQYF.

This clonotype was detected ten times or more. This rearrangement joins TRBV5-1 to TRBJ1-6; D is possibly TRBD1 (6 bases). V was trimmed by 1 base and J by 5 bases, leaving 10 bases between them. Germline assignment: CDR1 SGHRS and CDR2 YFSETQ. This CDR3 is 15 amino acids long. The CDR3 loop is CASSLMGHNNSPLHF. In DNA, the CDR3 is TGCGCCAGCAGCTTGATGGGACACAATAATTCACCCCTCCACTTT.

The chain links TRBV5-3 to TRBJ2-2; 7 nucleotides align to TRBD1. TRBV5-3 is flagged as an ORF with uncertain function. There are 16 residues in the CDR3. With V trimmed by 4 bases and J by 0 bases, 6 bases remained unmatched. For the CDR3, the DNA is TGTGCCAGAAGCCGGCACAGGGGCGCGAACACCGGGGAGCTGTTTTTT. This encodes CARSRHRGANTGELFF.

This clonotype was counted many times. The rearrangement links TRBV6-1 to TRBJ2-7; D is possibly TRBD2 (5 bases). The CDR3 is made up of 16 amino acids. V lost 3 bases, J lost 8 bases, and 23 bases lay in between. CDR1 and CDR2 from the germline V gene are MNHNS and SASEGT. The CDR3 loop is CASSEGVGVHTLKQYF. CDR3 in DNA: TGTGCCAGCAGTGAGGGCGTGGGAGTCCACACTCTAAAGCAGTACTTC.

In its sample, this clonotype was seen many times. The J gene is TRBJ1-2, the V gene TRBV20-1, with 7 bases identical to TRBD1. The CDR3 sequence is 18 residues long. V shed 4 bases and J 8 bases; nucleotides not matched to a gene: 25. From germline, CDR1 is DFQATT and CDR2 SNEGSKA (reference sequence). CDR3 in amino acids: CSATHLFFQGTASSGYTF. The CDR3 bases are TGCAGTGCTACACATTTGTTCTTCCAAGGGACAGCCAGCTCGGGCTACACCTTC.

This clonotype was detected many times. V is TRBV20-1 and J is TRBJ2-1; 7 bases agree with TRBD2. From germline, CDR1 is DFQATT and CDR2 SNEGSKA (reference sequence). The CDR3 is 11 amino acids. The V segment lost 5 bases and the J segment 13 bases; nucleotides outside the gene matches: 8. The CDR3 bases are TGCAGTGCTCGCGGGGGAGTAGGACAGTTCTTC. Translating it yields CSARGGVGQFF.

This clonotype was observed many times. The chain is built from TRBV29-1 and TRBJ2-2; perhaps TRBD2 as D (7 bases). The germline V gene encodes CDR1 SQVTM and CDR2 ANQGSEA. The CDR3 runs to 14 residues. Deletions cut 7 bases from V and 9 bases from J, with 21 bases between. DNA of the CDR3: TGCAGCGGTCATGGGGCGGGGGCAACCAGGGAGCTGTTTTTT. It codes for CSGHGAGATRELFF.

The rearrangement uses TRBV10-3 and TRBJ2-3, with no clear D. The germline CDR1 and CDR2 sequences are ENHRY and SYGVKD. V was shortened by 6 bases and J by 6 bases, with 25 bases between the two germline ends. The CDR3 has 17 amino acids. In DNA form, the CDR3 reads TGTGCCATCAGCCCCGGGTCTTGGACGTCGGTTCCCGATACGCAGTATTTT. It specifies CAISPGSWTSVPDTQYF.

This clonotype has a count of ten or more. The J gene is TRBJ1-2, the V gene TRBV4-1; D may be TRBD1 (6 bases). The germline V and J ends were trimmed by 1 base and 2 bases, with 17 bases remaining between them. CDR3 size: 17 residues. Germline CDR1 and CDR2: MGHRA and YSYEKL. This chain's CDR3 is CASSQVIVATGNYGYTF. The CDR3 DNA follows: TGCGCCAGCAGCCAAGTCATAGTAGCAACAGGGAACTATGGCTACACCTTC.

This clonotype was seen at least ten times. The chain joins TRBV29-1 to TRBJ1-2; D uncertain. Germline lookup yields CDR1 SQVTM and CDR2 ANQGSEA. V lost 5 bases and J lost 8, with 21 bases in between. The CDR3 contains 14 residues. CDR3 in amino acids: CSVTRGGPNEGYTF. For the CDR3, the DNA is TGCAGCGTTACCCGGGGAGGGCCTAATGAAGGCTACACCTTC. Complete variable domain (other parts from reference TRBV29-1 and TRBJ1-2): SAVISQKPSRDICQRGTSLTIQCQVDSQVTMMFWYRQQPGQSLTLIATANQGSEATYESGFVIDKFPISRPNLTFSTLTVSNMSPEDSSIYLCSVTRGGPNEGYTFGSGTRLTVV.